This T cell receptor (beta chain) was captured by sequencing in a study of regulatory T cells in long-lasting Graves disease. A note on this clonotype: What it binds is not known.

Whole-study findings and limits: Between persistent patients, around 2,900 public clonotypes were shared, exceeding the 900 to 1,000 shared between new patients. Favored gene segments in persistent disease were TRBV28, TRBJ1-2 and TRBJ2-5.

In building TCR beta libraries, iRepertoire HTBI primers were used together with Arm-PCR of CDR3 regions. Via MiXCR, TCRdb re-called the multiplex PCR reads, giving one row per CDR3 protein. This sample has about 240,000 distinct CDR3 sequences, with around 20% found just once. The CDR3 spans 13 residues. CDR1 SQVTM and CDR2 ANQGSEA come from the germline V gene. The V gene lost 3 bases and the J gene lost 10 bases, with 16 bases spanning the gap. Time point given: newly diagnosed GD, antithyroid drugs for less than 3 months. From PBMCs, RNA was extracted and then used to make the TCR library. Xi'an, China, was home to the endocrinology department that provided patients. EDTA tubes held about 9.7 milliliters of peripheral blood from each patient.

The sample consisted of peripheral blood mononuclear cells (PBMCs), taken at new diagnosis, from a patient treated with antithyroid drugs. This TCR came from a female donor with Graves disease. The chain has TRBV29-1 and TRBJ2-1; D may be TRBD2 (7 bases). CDR3 DNA: TGCAGCGTTGAGCGGGGGCACCGGACGGAGCAGTTCTTC. This translates into CSVERGHRTEQFF.